This TCR beta chain was captured in a study of blood T cell repertoires in COVID-19 (TCRdb year 2020). At the level of the whole study: The collaborator samples originated in the United States, Italy and Spain and spanned the acute and convalescent phases of COVID-19. The material from the prospective study consisted of cDNA or gDNA derived from T cells, B-cell-depleted T cells, or PBMCs. Deeply sampled blood TCRbeta repertoires from subjects exposed to, actively infected with, or recovered from COVID-19 were included in the dataset. The repertoires were made available in a free public database intended to serve as a resource for research on the immune response to SARS-CoV-2. The samples were drawn from the first 160 participants of the ongoing ImmuneRACE study and from over 950 subjects provided by 6 global collaborators. Sample metadata almost always included a de-identified subject ID, COVID-19 status, age in years and sex. Where available, HLA class I and class II types were taken from metadata supplied by the sample provider and were not determined by assay-based typing. Here is what the overall study found, with its caveats: The amount of clinical and demographic metadata varied by source and participant and was provided uncurated.

Remarks on this clone: Its antigen has not been determined. The record has no base qualities; no much larger clone is one base away.

TCRbeta CDR3 regions were amplified from genomic DNA by means of the immunoSEQ Assay, a bias-controlled multiplex PCR. Concerning the study's data processing: The number of nucleated cells in each sample was estimated by amplification of reference gene primers within the assay. To quantify the absolute abundance of each unique TCRbeta CDR3 rearrangement, sequence reads were collapsed and filtered. For each sample, productive Simpson clonality was calculated as the square root of Simpson's diversity index across productive rearrangements. In its TCRdb copy, this immuneACCESS table keeps in-frame sequences only and misses some clones. Where compared with another copy, unresolved V genes explain less than half of these, and the others have no known cause. The V and J calls and clone size are taken from that table; D and trimming were inferred from the DNA. The sample profile shows around 180,000 clones; about 88% of them were found once. The ten largest clones add up to around 4.8% of the sample.

V is trimmed back by 4 bases and J by 2 bases, and the junction contains 6 bases that no gene match accounts for. The CDR3 spans 15 residues, from the cysteine through the phenylalanine. Only the CDR3 portion is preserved as DNA: 45 bases, with reading frame beginning at the first base. Sequences SEHNR (CDR1) and FQNEAQ (CDR2) are obtained from the germline V gene (reference sequence). Collaborating institutions collected whole blood in K2EDTA tubes following their own protocols. For TCRbeta analysis, collaborators shipped samples in one of three forms: frozen whole blood, isolated PBMCs, or DNA extracted from either of those sample types.

The clonotype originates from a human donor in a cohort sampled during active COVID-19. The receptor chain draws on TRBV7-9 and TRBJ2-7; 9 central nucleotides agree with TRBD1. The sequenced sample consisted of peripheral blood. The DNA is TGTGCCAGCAGCTCAGGACAGGGGATAACCTACGAGCAGTACTTC. This yields the protein CASSSGQGITYEQYF.